This is a list of T cell receptor beta chains from one sample in a study of blood T cell repertoires in COVID-19. TCRdb keeps only in-frame clones here, not all; method: immunoSEQ multiplex PCR. The sample has fewer than 350,000 clones; roughly 80% are singletons. The sample was peripheral blood. Receptors originate from a woman between 50 and 59 years old with active or convalescent COVID-19. The CDR3 runs from the conserved cysteine through the conserved F or W. The D gene is left open where the match is weak. Only part of the rows carry a size: once, few, many, or a class if the clone is expanded.

CDR3 protein: CAWSGTGGTLSGNTIYF; CDR3 DNA: TGTGCCTGGAGTGGGACAGGTGGGACTCTCTCTGGAAACACCATATATTTT; D gene: TRBD1; V gene: TRBV30; J gene: TRBJ1-3; clone size: .
CDR3 protein: CSASSTLAGGYTF; CDR3 DNA: TGCAGTGCTAGTAGTACGCTCGCCGGGGGCTACACCTTC; D gene: .; V gene: TRBV20-1; J gene: TRBJ1-2; clone size: .
CDR3 protein: CASSPDPTGDYEQYF; CDR3 DNA: TGCGCCAGCAGCCCCGACCCGACAGGGGACTACGAGCAGTACTTC; D gene: TRBD1; V gene: TRBV4-1; J gene: TRBJ2-7; clone size: .
CDR3 protein: CASGPNRGSPLHF; CDR3 DNA: TGTGCCAGCGGCCCAAATAGGGGTTCACCCCTCCACTTT; D gene: .; V gene: TRBV6-5; J gene: TRBJ1-6; clone size: .
CDR3 protein: CASSAGPTTGELFF; CDR3 DNA: TGTGCCAGCTCAGCAGGCCCGACCACCGGGGAGCTGTTTTTT; D gene: .; V gene: TRBV6-6; J gene: TRBJ2-2; clone size: .
CDR3 protein: CSASRPRLARDTQYF; CDR3 DNA: TGCAGTGCTAGTCGTCCCCGACTAGCGCGGGATACGCAGTATTTT; D gene: TRBD2; V gene: TRBV20-1; J gene: TRBJ2-3; clone size: .
CDR3 protein: CASSQIPGLALREQYF; CDR3 DNA: TGTGCCAGCAGTCAGATACCGGGACTAGCTTTACGGGAGCAGTACTTC; D gene: TRBD2; V gene: TRBV28; J gene: TRBJ2-7; clone size: .
CDR3 protein: CASSSPGLAGGYEQYF; CDR3 DNA: TGTGCCAGCAGTTCCCCCGGACTAGCGGGAGGCTACGAGCAGTACTTC; D gene: TRBD2; V gene: TRBV27; J gene: TRBJ2-7; clone size: .
CDR3 protein: CASSFGLAGVTGELFF; CDR3 DNA: TGTGCCAGCAGTTTCGGACTAGCGGGTGTCACCGGGGAGCTGTTTTTT; D gene: TRBD2; V gene: TRBV6-5; J gene: TRBJ2-2; clone size: .
CDR3 protein: CASSQVAEVNYGYTF; CDR3 DNA: TGTGCCAGCAGCCAAGTAGCCGAGGTTAACTATGGCTACACCTTC; D gene: .; V gene: TRBV4-2; J gene: TRBJ1-2; clone size: .
CDR3 protein: CASGPAGVPDTQYF; CDR3 DNA: TGTGCCAGCGGACCAGCGGGAGTTCCAGATACGCAGTATTTT; D gene: TRBD2; V gene: TRBV3-1/TRBV3-2; J gene: TRBJ2-3; clone size: .
CDR3 protein: CATSRDLGGAGEQYF; CDR3 DNA: TGTGCCACCAGCAGAGATCTGGGGGGAGCGGGGGAGCAGTACTTC; D gene: TRBD2; V gene: TRBV15; J gene: TRBJ2-7; clone size: .
CDR3 protein: CASQPGAPGAQKLFF; CDR3 DNA: TGTGCCAGCCAACCCGGGGCCCCAGGGGCCCAAAAACTGTTTTTT; D gene: .; V gene: TRBV19; J gene: TRBJ1-4; clone size: .
CDR3 protein: CASSLRTDPMNTEAFF; CDR3 DNA: TGTGCCAGCAGTTTAAGGACAGACCCCATGAACACTGAAGCTTTCTTT; D gene: .; V gene: TRBV28; J gene: TRBJ1-1; clone size: .
CDR3 protein: CASSTGTEYEKLFF; CDR3 DNA: TGCGCCAGCAGTACCGGGACAGAATATGAAAAACTGTTTTTT; D gene: TRBD1; V gene: TRBV10-2; J gene: TRBJ1-4; clone size: .
CDR3 protein: CATSRSGLTYNEQFF; CDR3 DNA: TGTGCCACCAGCAGAAGCGGGCTCACCTACAATGAGCAGTTCTTC; D gene: .; V gene: TRBV15; J gene: TRBJ2-1; clone size: .
CDR3 protein: CASSQFRDYRSFNYGYTF; CDR3 DNA: TGTGCCAGCAGCCAATTCCGGGACTACAGGAGTTTTAACTATGGCTACACCTTC; D gene: .; V gene: TRBV3-1/TRBV3-2; J gene: TRBJ1-2; clone size: few
CDR3 protein: CASSSNVAGGHREQYF; CDR3 DNA: TGCGCCAGCAGCTCGAACGTAGCGGGAGGGCATAGGGAGCAGTACTTC; D gene: TRBD2; V gene: TRBV4-1; J gene: TRBJ2-7; clone size: .
CDR3 protein: CASSGTSGAPVHEQFF; CDR3 DNA: TGCGCCAGCAGTGGCACTAGCGGGGCCCCGGTGCATGAGCAGTTCTTC; D gene: TRBD2; V gene: TRBV10-1; J gene: TRBJ2-1; clone size: .
CDR3 protein: CASSPWSGREANRNTGELFF; CDR3 DNA: TGTGCCAGCAGCCCGTGGTCGGGGCGGGAGGCGAACAGGAACACCGGGGAGCTGTTTTTT; D gene: TRBD2; V gene: TRBV3-1/TRBV3-2; J gene: TRBJ2-2; clone size: .
CDR3 protein: CASSLDAGGPIEQFF; CDR3 DNA: TGCGCCAGCAGCTTGGATGCGGGAGGGCCCATTGAGCAGTTCTTC; D gene: TRBD2; V gene: TRBV5-1; J gene: TRBJ2-1; clone size: .
CDR3 protein: CASLTGVQPQHF; CDR3 DNA: TGTGCCAGCCTCACAGGGGTGCAGCCCCAGCATTTT; D gene: TRBD1; V gene: TRBV28; J gene: TRBJ1-5; clone size: .
CDR3 protein: CASSLTGSYTTGELFF; CDR3 DNA: TGTGCCAGCAGCCTTACAGGTTCTTATACCACCGGGGAGCTGTTTTTT; D gene: .; V gene: TRBV7-3; J gene: TRBJ2-2; clone size: .
CDR3 protein: CSASSGGFTEAFF; CDR3 DNA: TGCAGTGCTAGTTCGGGGGGCTTCACTGAAGCTTTCTTT; D gene: .; V gene: TRBV20-1; J gene: TRBJ1-1; clone size: .
CDR3 protein: CASHPGQGENYGYTF; CDR3 DNA: TGTGCCAGCCACCCGGGACAGGGAGAGAACTATGGCTACACCTTC; D gene: TRBD1; V gene: TRBV2; J gene: TRBJ1-2; clone size: .
CDR3 protein: CASSIAHQGDTQYF; CDR3 DNA: TGTGCCAGCAGTATCGCCCACCAGGGAGATACGCAGTATTTT; D gene: .; V gene: TRBV6-5; J gene: TRBJ2-3; clone size: .